This T cell receptor beta chain derives from a study of early T cells in non-severe SARS-CoV-2 infection. Study as a whole: The input, bulk RNA from unsorted whole blood, was sequenced, and chains were unpaired. Points from the study as a whole: VDJdb matching skewed toward anti-spike CD8 responses, missing private and CD4 specificities.

Attachment of unique molecular identifiers was made to individual cDNA molecules. TCRdb passed the 5' RACE reads through MiXCR, listing each CDR3 protein once. The profile shows some 60,000 distinct CDR3 sequences, 8.5% to 10% of them singletons. Ten or more counts support this clonotype. Its matching antigen is unknown. This TCR came from an adult who was a healthcare worker with PCR-confirmed SARS-CoV-2 infection or an uninfected control (not recorded which). Sequencing was carried out using whole blood.

Here the CDR3 DNA reads TGCAGCGTCCGACTAGCGGGACGGGACGAGCAGTACTTC. Translated, it gives CSVRLAGRDEQYF. The V gene is TRBV29-1, the J gene TRBJ2-7, with 11 bases that match TRBD2. V shed 6 bases and J 5 bases; nucleotides not matched to a gene: 6. CDR3 length: 13 amino acids. Looked up from germline, CDR1 is SQVTM and CDR2 is ANQGSEA.